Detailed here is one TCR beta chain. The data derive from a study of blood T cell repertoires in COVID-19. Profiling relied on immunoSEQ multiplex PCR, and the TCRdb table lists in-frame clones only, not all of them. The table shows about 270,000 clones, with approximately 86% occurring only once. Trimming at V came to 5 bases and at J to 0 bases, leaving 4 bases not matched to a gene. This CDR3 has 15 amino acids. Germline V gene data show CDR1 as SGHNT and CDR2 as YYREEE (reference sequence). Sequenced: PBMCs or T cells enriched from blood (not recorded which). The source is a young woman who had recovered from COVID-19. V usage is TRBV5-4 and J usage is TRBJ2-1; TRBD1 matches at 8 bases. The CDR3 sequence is CASSNTGGSYNEQFF. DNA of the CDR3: TGTGCCAGCAGTAATACAGGGGGCTCCTACAATGAGCAGTTCTTC.